This TCR beta chain was recovered during a study of blood T cells in healthy people across ages. V lost 5 bases to trimming and J lost 3 bases; unmatched junction nucleotides: 6. Per the germline V gene, CDR1 is MNHEY and CDR2 is SVGEGT. The CDR3 contains 14 residues. Each donor was a healthy Caucasian individual from Russia, aged 6 to 90. Together with a sample-barcoded 5' primer, a J-beta primer mix was included in a second PCR lasting about 7 to 12 cycles. Every cDNA molecule bore a tag from a template-switch adaptor containing 12 random nucleotides. One entry per CDR3 protein, called by TCRdb with MiXCR from the 5' RACE reads. The sample has around 1,700,000 distinct CDR3 sequences, 28% seen once; the top ten hold 6.5% to 8.5%.

The receptor's source is a woman in her thirties in good health. What was sequenced was blood. The gene calls are TRBV6-2 or TRBV6-3 and TRBJ2-7; 8 bases are a match to TRBD2. The CDR3 loop reads CASSRTSRGYEQYF. CDR3 sequence (DNA): TGTGCCAGCAGTAGGACTAGCAGAGGCTACGAGCAGTACTTC.